This entry describes one T cell receptor beta chain. As yet, its antigen is unknown. Since a much larger clone is just one base distant, this may be a read error. Unsorted whole blood yielded the blood RNA, and germline DNA was also extracted. Researchers generated TCR beta cDNA from approximately 500 ng of total RNA, relying on a constant-region primer. Libraries covering TCR beta were generated through three nested multiplex PCR rounds (using a slightly modified ARM-PCR). TCRdb analysed the multiplex PCR reads with MiXCR anew, one entry per CDR3 protein. The sample lists around 330,000 distinct CDR3 sequences; 45% to 70% were seen once. The data were obtained in a study of tumor-infiltrating lymphocytes in primary liver carcinoma. About the study: Yields of productive TCRbeta reads ranged from roughly 3.5 to 7.13 million per sample and were similar across tissue types. Study-wide results and limits: Tumors had a top-250-clone fraction that was significantly higher than blood (p = 0.039). There was no comparison of CD4+ and CD8+ repertoires, as samples were bulk unsorted.

This sequence originates from a woman younger than 45 with primary liver carcinoma and hepatitis B virus infection. The sample was peripheral blood.

CDR3 sequence: CASSQDLGVGGRDEQYF. CDR3 nucleotides: TGTGCCAGCAGCCAAGACCTAGGGGTGGGCGGGAGAGACGAGCAGTACTTC. The chain links TRBV4-2 to TRBJ2-7, with 7 nucleotides matching TRBD2. This CDR3 region has 17 residues. J gave up 5 bases and V 0 bases, and 13 bases lay outside the gene matches. Germline CDR1 LGHNA, CDR2 YNFKEQ.